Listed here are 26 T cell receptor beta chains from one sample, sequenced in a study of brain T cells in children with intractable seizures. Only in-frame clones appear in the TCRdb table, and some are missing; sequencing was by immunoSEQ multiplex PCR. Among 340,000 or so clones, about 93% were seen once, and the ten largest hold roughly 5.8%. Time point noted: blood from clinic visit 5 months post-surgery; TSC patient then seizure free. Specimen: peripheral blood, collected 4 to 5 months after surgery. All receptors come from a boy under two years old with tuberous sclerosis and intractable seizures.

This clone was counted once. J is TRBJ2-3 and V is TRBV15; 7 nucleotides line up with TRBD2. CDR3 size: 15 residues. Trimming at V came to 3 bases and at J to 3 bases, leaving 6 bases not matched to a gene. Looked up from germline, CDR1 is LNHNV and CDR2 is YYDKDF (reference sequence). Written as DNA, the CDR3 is TGTGCCACCAGCAGCCCCCGGGAGGCTACAGATACGCAGTATTTT. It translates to CATSSPREATDTQYF.

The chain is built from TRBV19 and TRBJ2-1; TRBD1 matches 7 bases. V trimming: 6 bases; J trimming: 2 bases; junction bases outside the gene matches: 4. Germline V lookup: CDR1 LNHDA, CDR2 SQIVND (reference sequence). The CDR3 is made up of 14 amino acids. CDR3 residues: CASSRQGPYNEQFF. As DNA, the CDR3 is TGTGCCAGTAGCAGACAGGGACCCTACAATGAGCAGTTCTTC.

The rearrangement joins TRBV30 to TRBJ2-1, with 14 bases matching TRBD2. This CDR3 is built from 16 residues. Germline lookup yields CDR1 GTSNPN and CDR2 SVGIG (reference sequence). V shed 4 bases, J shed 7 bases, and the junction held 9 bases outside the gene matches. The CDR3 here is CAWIPGLAGALNEQFF. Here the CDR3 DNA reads TGTGCCTGGATCCCGGGACTAGCGGGAGCCCTAAATGAGCAGTTCTTC. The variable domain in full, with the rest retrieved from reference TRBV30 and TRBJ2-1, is SQTIHQWPATLVQPVGSPLSLECTVEGTSNPNLYWYRQAAGRGLQLLFYSVGIGQISSEVPQNLSASRPQDRQFILSSKKLLLSDSGFYLCAWIPGLAGALNEQFFGPGTRLTVL.

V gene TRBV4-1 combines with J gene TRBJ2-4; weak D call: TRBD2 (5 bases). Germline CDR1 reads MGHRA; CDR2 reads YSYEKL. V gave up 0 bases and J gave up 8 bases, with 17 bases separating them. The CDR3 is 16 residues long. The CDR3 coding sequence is TGCGCCAGCAGCCAAGATCGGAGCTGGGAGATAGACATTCAGTACTTC. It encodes CASSQDRSWEIDIQYF.

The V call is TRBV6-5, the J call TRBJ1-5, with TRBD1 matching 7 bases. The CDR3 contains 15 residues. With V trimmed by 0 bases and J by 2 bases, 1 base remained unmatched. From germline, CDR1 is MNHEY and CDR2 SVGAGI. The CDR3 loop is CASSYSGTGNQPQHF. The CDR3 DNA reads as TGTGCCAGCAGTTACTCCGGGACAGGCAATCAGCCCCAGCATTTT.

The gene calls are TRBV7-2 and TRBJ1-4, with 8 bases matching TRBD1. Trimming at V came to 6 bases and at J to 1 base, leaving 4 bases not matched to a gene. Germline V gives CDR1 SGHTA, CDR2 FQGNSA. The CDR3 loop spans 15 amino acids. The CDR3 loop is CASRSTGETNEKLFF. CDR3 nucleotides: TGTGCCAGCAGATCGACAGGGGAAACTAATGAAAAACTGTTTTTT.

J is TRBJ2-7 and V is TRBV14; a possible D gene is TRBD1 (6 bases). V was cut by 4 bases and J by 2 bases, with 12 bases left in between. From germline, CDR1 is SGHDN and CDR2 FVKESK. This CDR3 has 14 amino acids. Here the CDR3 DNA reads TGTGCCAGCAGCCTAGAACAGGGTACCTACGAGCAGTACTTC. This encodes CASSLEQGTYEQYF.

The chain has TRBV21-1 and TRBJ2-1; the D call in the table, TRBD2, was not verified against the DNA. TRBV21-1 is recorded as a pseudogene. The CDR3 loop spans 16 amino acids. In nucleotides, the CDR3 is TGTGCCAGCATCCCTGCGGGACTAGCTAGCTCCAATGAGCAGTTCTTC. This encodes CASIPAGLASSNEQFF.

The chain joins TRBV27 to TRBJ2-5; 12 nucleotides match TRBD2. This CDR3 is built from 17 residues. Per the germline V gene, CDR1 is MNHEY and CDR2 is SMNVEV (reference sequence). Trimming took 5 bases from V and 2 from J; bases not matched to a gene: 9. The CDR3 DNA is TGTGCCAGCAGTGTTTGGGGAGGACTAGCGGGGCAAGAGACCCAGTACTTC. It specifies CASSVWGGLAGQETQYF.

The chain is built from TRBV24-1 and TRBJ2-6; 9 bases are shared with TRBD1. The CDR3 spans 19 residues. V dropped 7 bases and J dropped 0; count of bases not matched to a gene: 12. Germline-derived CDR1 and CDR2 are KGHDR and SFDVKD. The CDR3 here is CATRASVGTGTSGANVLTF. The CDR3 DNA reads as TGTGCCACCAGAGCTTCGGTCGGGACAGGGACCTCTGGGGCCAACGTCCTGACTTTC.

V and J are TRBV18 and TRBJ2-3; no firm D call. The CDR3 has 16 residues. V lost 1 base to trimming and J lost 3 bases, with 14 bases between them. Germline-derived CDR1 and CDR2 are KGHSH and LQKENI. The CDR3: CASSPQPQRKTDTQYF. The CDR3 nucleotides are TGTGCCAGCTCACCACAGCCGCAGAGGAAAACAGATACGCAGTATTTT.

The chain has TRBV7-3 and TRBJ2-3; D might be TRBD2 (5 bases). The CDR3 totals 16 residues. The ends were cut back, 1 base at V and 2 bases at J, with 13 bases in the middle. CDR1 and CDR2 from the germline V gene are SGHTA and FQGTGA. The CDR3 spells CASSLIGGRTTDTQYF. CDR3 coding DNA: TGTGCCAGCAGCTTAATAGGAGGCAGGACCACAGATACGCAGTATTTT.

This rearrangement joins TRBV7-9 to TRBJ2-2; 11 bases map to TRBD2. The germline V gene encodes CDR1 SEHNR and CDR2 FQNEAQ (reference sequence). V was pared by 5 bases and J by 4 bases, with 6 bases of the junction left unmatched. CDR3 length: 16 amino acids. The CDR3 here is CASSRTSGRGTGELFF. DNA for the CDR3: TGTGCCAGCAGCCGAACTAGCGGGAGAGGCACCGGGGAGCTGTTTTTT.

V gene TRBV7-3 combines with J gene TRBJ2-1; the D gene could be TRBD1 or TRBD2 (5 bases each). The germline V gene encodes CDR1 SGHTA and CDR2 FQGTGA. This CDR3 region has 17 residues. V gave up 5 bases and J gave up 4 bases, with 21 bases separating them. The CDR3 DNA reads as TGTGCCAGCAGCCACGGGCCCCGGGACCCCCAATACAATGAGCAGTTCTTC. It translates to CASSHGPRDPQYNEQFF. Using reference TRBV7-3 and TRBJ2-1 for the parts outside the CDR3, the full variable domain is GAGVSQTPSNKVTEKGKYVELRCDPISGHTALYWYRQSLGQGPEFLIYFQGTGAADDSGLPNDRFFAVRPEGSVSTLKIQRTERGDSAVYLCASSHGPRDPQYNEQFFGPGTRLTVL.

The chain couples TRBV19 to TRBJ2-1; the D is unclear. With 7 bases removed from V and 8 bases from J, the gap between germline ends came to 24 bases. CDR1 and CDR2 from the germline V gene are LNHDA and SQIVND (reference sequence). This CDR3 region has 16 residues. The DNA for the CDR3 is TGTGCCAGTACCCCCGGTGATGCGATCAAAGGCGATGAGCAGTTCTTC. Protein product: CASTPGDAIKGDEQFF.

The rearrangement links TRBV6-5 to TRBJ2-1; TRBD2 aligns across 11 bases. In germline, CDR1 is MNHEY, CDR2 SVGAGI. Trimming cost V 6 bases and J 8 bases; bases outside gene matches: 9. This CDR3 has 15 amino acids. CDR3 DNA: TGTGCCAGCAGAAGACTAGCGGGACTTTTGGATGAGCAGTTCTTC. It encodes CASRRLAGLLDEQFF.

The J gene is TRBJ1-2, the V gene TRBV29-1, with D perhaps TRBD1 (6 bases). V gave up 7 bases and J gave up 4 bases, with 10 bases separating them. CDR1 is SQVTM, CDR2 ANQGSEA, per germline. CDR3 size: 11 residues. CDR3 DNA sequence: TGCAGCGCGACAGGTTCCTATGGCTACACCTTC. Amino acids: CSATGSYGYTF.

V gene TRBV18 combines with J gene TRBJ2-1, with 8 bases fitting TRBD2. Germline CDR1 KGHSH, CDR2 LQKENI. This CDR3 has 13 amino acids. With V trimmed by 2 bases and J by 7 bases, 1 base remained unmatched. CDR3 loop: CASSPAGGNEQFF. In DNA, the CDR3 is TGTGCCAGCTCACCAGCGGGGGGAAATGAGCAGTTCTTC.

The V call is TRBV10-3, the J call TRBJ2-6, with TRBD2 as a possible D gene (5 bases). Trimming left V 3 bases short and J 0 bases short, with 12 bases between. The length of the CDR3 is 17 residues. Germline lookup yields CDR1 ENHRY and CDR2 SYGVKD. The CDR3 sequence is CAISDPHEGSGANVLTF. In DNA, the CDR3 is TGTGCCATCAGTGACCCTCACGAGGGCTCTGGGGCCAACGTCCTGACTTTC.

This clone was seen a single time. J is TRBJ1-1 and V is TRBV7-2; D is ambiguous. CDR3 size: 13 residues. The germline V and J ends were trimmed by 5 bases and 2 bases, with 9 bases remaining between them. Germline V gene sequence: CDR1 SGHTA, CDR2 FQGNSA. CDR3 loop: CASSPVGNTEAFF. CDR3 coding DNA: TGTGCCAGCAGCCCTGTCGGAAACACTGAAGCTTTCTTT.

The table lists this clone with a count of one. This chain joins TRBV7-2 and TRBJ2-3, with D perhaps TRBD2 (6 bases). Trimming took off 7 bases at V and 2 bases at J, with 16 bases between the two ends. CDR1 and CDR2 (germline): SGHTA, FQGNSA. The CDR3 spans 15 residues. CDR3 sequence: CASTPGAWYTDTQYF. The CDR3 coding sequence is TGTGCCAGCACCCCGGGAGCATGGTACACAGATACGCAGTATTTT.

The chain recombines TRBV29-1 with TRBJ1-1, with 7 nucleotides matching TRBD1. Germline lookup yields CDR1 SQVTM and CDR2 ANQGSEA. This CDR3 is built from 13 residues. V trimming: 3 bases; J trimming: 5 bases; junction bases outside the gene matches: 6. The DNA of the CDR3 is TGCAGCGTTGACCACAGGGGAAGGACTGAAGCTTTCTTT. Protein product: CSVDHRGRTEAFF.

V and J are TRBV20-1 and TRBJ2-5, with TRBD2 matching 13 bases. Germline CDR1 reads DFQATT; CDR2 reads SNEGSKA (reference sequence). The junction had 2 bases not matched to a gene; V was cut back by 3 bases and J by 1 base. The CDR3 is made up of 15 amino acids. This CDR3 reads CSASGLAGVQETQYF. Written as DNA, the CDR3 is TGCAGTGCTAGTGGACTAGCGGGGGTCCAAGAGACCCAGTACTTC.

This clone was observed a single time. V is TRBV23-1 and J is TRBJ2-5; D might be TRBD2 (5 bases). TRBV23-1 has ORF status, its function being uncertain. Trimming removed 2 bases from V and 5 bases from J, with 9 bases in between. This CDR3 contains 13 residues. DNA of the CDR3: TGCGCCAGCAGTCAAGGGAGCCTGGAGACCCAGTACTTC. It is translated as CASSQGSLETQYF.

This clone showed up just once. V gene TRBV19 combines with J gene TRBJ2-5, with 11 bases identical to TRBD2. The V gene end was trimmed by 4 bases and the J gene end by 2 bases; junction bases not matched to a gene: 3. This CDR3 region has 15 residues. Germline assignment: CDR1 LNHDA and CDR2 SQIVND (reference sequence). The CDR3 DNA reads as TGTGCCAGTAGTAAGACTAGCGGGGTGCAAGAGACCCAGTACTTC. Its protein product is CASSKTSGVQETQYF.

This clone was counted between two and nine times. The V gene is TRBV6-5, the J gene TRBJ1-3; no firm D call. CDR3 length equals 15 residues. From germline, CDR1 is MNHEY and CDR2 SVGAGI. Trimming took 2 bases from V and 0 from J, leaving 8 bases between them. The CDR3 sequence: CASSYTVPSGNTIYF. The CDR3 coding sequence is TGTGCCAGCAGTTACACAGTTCCCTCTGGAAACACCATATATTTT.